The rows below give T cell receptor beta chains drawn from one sample of a study of human T cells and chemical hapten exposure. Each CDR3 protein gets one entry after TCRdb re-called the RACE reads with MiXCR. The sample contains about 84,000 distinct CDR3 sequences, 10% to 12% of which appear only once. The sequencing here drew on whole blood, taken in connection with sensitization to the hapten diphenylcyclopropenone (DPC). These receptors originate from a woman in her 50s with alopecia areata. Some clones in this sample may be carry-over from other donors' samples. Each CDR3 is given with its conserved first and last residue. The D gene is left open where the match is weak. Size is omitted from some rows. Given values are once, few, many or a class for expanded clones.

clone_size	v_call	j_call	d_call	cdr3_aa	cdr3_nt
many	TRBV7-9	TRBJ1-2	.	CASSLVGSLNYGYTF	TGTGCCAGCAGCTTAGTCGGGAGTCTAAACTATGGCTACACCTTC
few	TRBV30	TRBJ2-3	.	CAWSDGIFSLDTQYF	TGTGCCTGGAGCGACGGGATTTTCTCGTTGGATACGCAGTATTTT
many	TRBV19	TRBJ1-5	.	CASTLSRGRKSNQPQHF	TGTGCCAGTACCCTCTCGAGAGGCAGGAAAAGCAATCAGCCCCAGCATTTT
many	TRBV20-1	TRBJ2-3	.	CSAQVGRAGSDTQYF	TGCAGTGCTCAGGTCGGTCGGGCAGGGTCAGATACGCAGTATTTT
many	TRBV20-1	TRBJ2-7	TRBD2	CSVERELYSYEQYF	TGCAGTGTAGAGCGGGAGCTCTATTCCTACGAGCAGTACTTC
few	TRBV30	TRBJ2-1	TRBD2	CAWSAVSGRNNEQFF	TGTGCCTGGAGTGCGGTTAGCGGGAGAAACAATGAGCAGTTCTTC
many	TRBV7-9	TRBJ2-3	.	CASSLVAGADTQYF	TGTGCCAGCAGCTTGGTGGCGGGGGCGGATACGCAGTATTTT
.	TRBV18	TRBJ1-2	.	CASSPMSQIVGAYGYTF	TGTGCCAGCTCACCAATGTCGCAGATTGTGGGAGCGTATGGCTACACCTTC
.	TRBV20-1	TRBJ2-1	.	CSATRGLADNEQFF	TGCAGTGCTACCCGGGGCCTAGCAGACAATGAGCAGTTCTTC
many	TRBV29-1	TRBJ2-5	.	CSFRPVRETQYF	TGCAGTTTTAGACCCGTACGAGAGACCCAGTACTTC
few	TRBV6-2/TRBV6-3	TRBJ1-1	.	CASSYNRRVAEAFF	TGTGCCAGCAGTTACAATCGGAGGGTCGCTGAAGCTTTCTTT
many	TRBV2	TRBJ1-5	.	CASSYAISNQPQHF	TGTGCCAGCAGTTACGCCATTAGCAATCAGCCCCAGCATTTT
many	TRBV13	TRBJ2-3	.	CASSLRTDTQYF	TGTGCCAGCAGCCTCCGCACAGATACGCAGTATTTT
.	TRBV19	TRBJ1-5	.	CASREGGGRSQPQHF	TGTGCCAGCAGGGAGGGTGGGGGCAGAAGTCAGCCCCAGCATTTT
few	TRBV11-2	TRBJ2-7	.	CASSLAISYEQYF	TGTGCCAGCAGCTTAGCCATTTCCTACGAGCAGTACTTC
.	TRBV20-1	TRBJ2-7	TRBD1	CSASGGTGIDHEQYF	TGCAGTGCTAGTGGGGGGACAGGGATCGACCACGAGCAGTACTTC